These 6 T cell receptor beta chains were all obtained from the same sample, sequenced in a study of T cell responses to AZD1222 COVID-19 vaccine. Some clones are missing from TCRdb's copy, which holds only in-frame ones; the method was immunoSEQ multiplex PCR. Of more than 80,000 clones listed, around 90% are singletons. This material consisted of peripheral blood, taken on day 0 of AZD1222 vaccination. The receptors originated from an adult in good health.

The chain recombines TRBV18 with TRBJ2-7; 7 nucleotides match TRBD1. CDR3 length: 14 residues. V lost 1 base to trimming and J lost 4 bases; unmatched junction nucleotides: 4. CDR1 is KGHSH and CDR2 is LQKENI in the germline V gene. Here the CDR3 reads CASSPRGRGYEQYF. As DNA, the CDR3 is TGTGCCAGCTCACCACGCGGCAGGGGGTACGAGCAGTACTTC.

The chain's CDR3 is CASSDSLDTQYF. The DNA for the CDR3 is TGTGCCAGCAGTGACTCTTTAGATACGCAGTATTTT. The J gene is TRBJ2-3, the V gene TRBV6-4; D gene ambiguous. This CDR3 region has 12 residues. Germline V lookup: CDR1 MRHNA, CDR2 SNTAGT. Deletions cut 0 bases from V and 5 bases from J, with 3 bases between.

The chain has TRBV10-1 and TRBJ2-3, with 10 bases lining up with TRBD2. CDR3 length: 15 amino acids. V lost 6 bases and J lost 6; bases outside the gene matches: 9. From germline, CDR1 is WNHNN and CDR2 SYGVQD (reference sequence). The CDR3 DNA reads TGCGCCAGCAGCCTCGAGCGGGAGGGAATGGATACGCAGTATTTT. Translation: CASSLEREGMDTQYF.

The chain has TRBV11-2 and TRBJ1-3; D unresolved. CDR1 is SGHAT and CDR2 is FQNNGV in the germline V gene. CDR3 length: 13 amino acids. Deletions cut 5 bases from V and 4 bases from J, with 9 bases between. CDR3 protein: CASSPLRGNTIYF. DNA of the CDR3: TGTGCCAGCAGCCCCCTCAGGGGAAACACCATATATTTT.

With regard to this clone: The same CDR3 arises from other DNA sequences in this sample as well. The chain combines TRBV5-1 with TRBJ1-2, with D perhaps TRBD1 (5 bases). V was pared by 2 bases and J by 1 base, with 9 bases between. Germline V lookup: CDR1 SGHRS, CDR2 YFSETQ. The CDR3 loop spans 14 amino acids. For the CDR3, the DNA is TGCGCCAGCAGCTTAGGGGATCTTAACTATGGCTACACCTTC. Its protein is CASSLGDLNYGYTF.

The rearrangement joins TRBV29-1 to TRBJ2-3; 8 nucleotides match TRBD1. Germline CDR1 and CDR2: SQVTM and ANQGSEA. The CDR3 has 15 amino acids. Trimming took 6 bases from V and 4 from J; bases not matched to a gene: 12. The CDR3 nucleotides are TGCAGCGTAACAACCGGGACAGGTACCGCAGATACGCAGTATTTT. Translated: CSVTTGTGTADTQYF.